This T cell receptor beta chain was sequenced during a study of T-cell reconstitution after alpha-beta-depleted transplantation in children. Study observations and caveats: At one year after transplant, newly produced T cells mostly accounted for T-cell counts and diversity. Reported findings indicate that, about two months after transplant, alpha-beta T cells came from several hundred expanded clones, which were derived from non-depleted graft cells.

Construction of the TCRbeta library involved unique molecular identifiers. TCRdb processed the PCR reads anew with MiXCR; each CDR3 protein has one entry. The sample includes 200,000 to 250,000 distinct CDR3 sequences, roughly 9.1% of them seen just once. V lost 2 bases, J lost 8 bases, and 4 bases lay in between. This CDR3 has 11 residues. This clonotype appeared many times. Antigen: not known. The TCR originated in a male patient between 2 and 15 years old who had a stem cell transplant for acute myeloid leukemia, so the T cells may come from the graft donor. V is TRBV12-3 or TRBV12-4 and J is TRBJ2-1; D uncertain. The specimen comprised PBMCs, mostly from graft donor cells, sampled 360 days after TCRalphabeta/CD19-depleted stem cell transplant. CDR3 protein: CASSLLDEQFF. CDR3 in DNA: TGTGCCAGCAGTTTATTGGATGAGCAGTTCTTC.